This T cell receptor (beta chain) was recovered during a study of T-cell memory formation after mild COVID-19. The germline V gene encodes CDR1 SGHKS and CDR2 YYEKEE (reference sequence). The CDR3 covers 14 residues. V lost 0 bases and J lost 5, with 11 bases in between. The sample holds a few counts of this clonotype. TCRdb itself ran the 5' RACE reads through MiXCR, one entry per CDR3 protein. Here the sample spans fewer than 50,000 distinct CDR3 sequences, about 7.1% being singletons. The sequence derives from a man aged 18 to 30 who had mild COVID-19 (a few samples of this study predate the infection). Cell type and time point are not known. This chain joins TRBV5-5 and TRBJ2-5, with D unresolved. The sequenced material came from PBMCs or a T cell subset sorted from them (not recorded which). The CDR3 sequence: CASSLEGLQETQYF. CDR3 DNA sequence: TGTGCCAGCAGCTTGGAAGGTCTGCAGGAGACCCAGTACTTC.